The sample holds a few counts of the clone carrying this T cell receptor beta chain. What it binds is not known. PCR involved 60 Vbeta and 13 Jbeta primers. Clones were read by immunoSEQ multiplex PCR, and TCRdb kept only the in-frame ones, dropping some. The sample lists 200,000 to 250,000 clones, 60% to 80% seen once, with 1.5% to 2% in the top ten. The sample comes from a study of cytomegalovirus exposure and HLA in healthy donors. Overall study results and limits: Rare TCR sequences dominated, though some public TCRs recurred in many donors. The number of N-insertions in an Asian-associated ancestry cluster was reportedly below the approximately 700-donor mean in a later analysis. CMV antigen specificity was confirmed in vitro for a few CMV-associated chains.

Sequenced material: PBMCs. This TCR was recovered from a man younger than 35 in good health and CMV-seronegative.

The CDR3: CAWSVRGQVNQPQHF. In nucleotides, the CDR3 is TGTGCCTGGAGTGTACGAGGACAGGTCAATCAGCCCCAGCATTTT. The chain couples TRBV30 to TRBJ1-5; TRBD1 matches at 7 bases. Trimming took 0 bases from V and 3 from J; bases not matched to a gene: 5. Germline V gene sequence: CDR1 GTSNPN, CDR2 SVGIG (reference sequence). This CDR3 contains 15 residues. Filled out from reference TRBV30 and TRBJ1-5, the complete variable domain reads SQTIHQWPATLVQPVGSPLSLECTVEGTSNPNLYWYRQAAGRGLQLLFYSVGIGQISSEVPQNLSASRPQDRQFILSSKKLLLSDSGFYLCAWSVRGQVNQPQHFGDGTRLSIL.